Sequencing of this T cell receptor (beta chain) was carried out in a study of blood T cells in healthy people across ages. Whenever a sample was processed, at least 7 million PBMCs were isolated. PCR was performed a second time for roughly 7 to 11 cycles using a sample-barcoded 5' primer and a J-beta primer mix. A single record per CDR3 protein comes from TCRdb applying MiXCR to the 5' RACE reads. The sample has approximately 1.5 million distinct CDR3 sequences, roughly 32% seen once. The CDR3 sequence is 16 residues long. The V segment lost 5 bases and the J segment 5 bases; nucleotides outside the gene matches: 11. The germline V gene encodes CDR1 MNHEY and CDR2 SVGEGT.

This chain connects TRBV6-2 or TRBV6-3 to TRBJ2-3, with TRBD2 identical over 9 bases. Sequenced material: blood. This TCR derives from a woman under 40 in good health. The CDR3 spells CASSRYGGGAKDTQYF. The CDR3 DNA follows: TGTGCCAGCAGTCGTTACGGCGGGGGGGCGAAAGATACGCAGTATTTT.